Below, one T cell receptor beta chain is given with its context. Method: immunoSEQ multiplex PCR; TCRdb's copy keeps in-frame clones and lacks some. The table has 50,000 to 75,000 clones, roughly nine tenths seen once. The sample is drawn from a study of T cell changes during pregnancy in multiple sclerosis. The sequence was collected from a female donor in good health, enrolled as a control in a pregnancy study. Sequences were derived from peripheral blood, sampled after pregnancy.

CDR3 DNA sequence: TGCGCCAGCAGTGGACAGTTTCTCTACGAGCAGTACTTC. Residues: CASSGQFLYEQYF. The chain links TRBV10-2 to TRBJ2-7, with a tentative D call TRBD1 (5 bases). Germline V CDR1 and CDR2: WSHSY, SAAADI. Trimming removed 4 bases from V and 3 bases from J, with 10 bases in between. CDR3 length equals 13 residues.